A selection of T cell receptor beta chains follows, all from one sample in a study of blood T cell repertoires in COVID-19. Assay used: immunoSEQ multiplex PCR; TCRdb lists only in-frame clones, some missing. The sample lists over 400,000 clones, roughly 89% occurring once. Sequencing was performed on peripheral blood. The receptor source for this set is a woman aged 45-65 years with COVID-19, enrolled during active disease. Each CDR3 is given with its conserved first and last residue. The D gene is left open where the match is weak. Size values are once, few and many counts, or a class for expanded clones, and some rows have none.

>14|TRBV19|few|NA
CASSMLEGRNEQYF
>13|TRBV6-1|NA|NA
CASSEGGSRGYTF
>17|TRBV24-1|few|TRBD2
CATSDGTSGTTYNEQFF
>12|TRBV19|NA|NA
CASSIGSQPQHF
>12|TRBV11-2|NA|TRBD1
CASSLDTGGAFF
>13|TRBV6-5|NA|NA
CASRSQGNTEAFF
>16|TRBV3-1/TRBV3-2|NA|NA
CASSQEGRELGEKLFF
>13|TRBV27|NA|NA
CASGLGGTDTQYF
>15|TRBV6-5|once|NA
CASTFSLSYNSPLHF
>15|TRBV2|NA|TRBD1
CASSIDRGNNQPQHF
>15|TRBV12-5|NA|TRBD1
CASGWGQIAKNIQYF
>17|TRBV6-6|once|TRBD1
CASSPPGQGFINYGYTF
>16|TRBV2|NA|NA
CASSESQTLSGNTIYF
>15|TRBV1|NA|NA
CTSRSLSGQIYEQYF
>13|TRBV6-5|NA|NA
CASSLGGNYGYTF
>15|TRBV3-1/TRBV3-2|NA|TRBD1
CASSPRGRAYTEAFF
>15|TRBV15|NA|TRBD2
CATSTSGGPLDTQYF
>18|TRBV28|once|NA
CASSRTPGAAERYNEQFF
>13|TRBV30|NA|TRBD1
CAWRITGGSPLHF
>16|TRBV3-1/TRBV3-2|once|NA
CASSLGEETRYEAQYF
>13|TRBV12-3/TRBV12-4|NA|NA
CASAREFHQPQHF
>13|TRBV29-1|NA|NA
CSVWDGGSYGYTF
>15|TRBV5-1|NA|TRBD2
CASTVGTAGVYTQYF
>15|TRBV18|NA|TRBD1
CASSPTGDSNYGYTF
>13|TRBV29-1|few|NA
CSVVGLGGTEAFF
>16|TRBV2|NA|TRBD2
CASIFKWGLAPNEQFF
>13|TRBV28|NA|TRBD1
CASSTGGYYGYTF
>15|TRBV5-4|NA|TRBD1
CASSPIWDSQTPLHF
>14|TRBV10-3|NA|NA
CAISVRGMNTEAFF
>14|TRBV9|NA|NA
CASSVGQVGYEQYF
>14|TRBV23-1|NA|NA
CASSPYRLNQPQHF
>14|TRBV6-5|NA|TRBD2
CASSRGGGPDTQYF
>11|TRBV25-1|NA|NA
CATREAPQWYF
>15|TRBV6-5|NA|TRBD1
CASSYFRTGNTEAFF
>14|TRBV6-5|NA|TRBD1
CASRPEGALYGYTF
>14|TRBV19|NA|TRBD1
CASSKGQGFEGYTF
>15|TRBV27|NA|NA
CASSPYDTVNTEAFF